This entry describes one T cell receptor beta chain. The sample comes from a study of blood T cell repertoires in COVID-19. Germline CDR1 reads MNHEY; CDR2 reads SVGAGI. The CDR3 is 13 residues long. V lost 5 bases and J lost 6, with 11 bases in between. Sequencing was performed with immunoSEQ multiplex PCR; in TCRdb, only in-frame clones are kept and a portion is missing. Of over 150,000 clones detected, about 85% appear once; the ten largest clones hold over 0.55%. This chain joins TRBV6-5 and TRBJ1-5, with D possibly being TRBD1 (5 bases). Sequencing was done on a sample of peripheral blood. The sequence came from a man aged 60-69 years with COVID-19, enrolled during active disease. This chain's CDR3 is CASSPQGPQPQHF. The DNA for the CDR3 is TGTGCCAGCAGTCCTCAGGGCCCTCAGCCCCAGCATTTT.